This T cell receptor (beta chain) stems from a study of OX40 agonist ivuxolimab in advanced cancers. The assay was immunoSEQ multiplex PCR, and TCRdb's table has in-frame clones only and misses some. The top ten hold 0.32% of the sample, which has just over 80,000 clones, more than 75% seen once. The germline V gene encodes CDR1 MNHEY and CDR2 SMNVEV (reference sequence). The V segment lost 6 bases and the J segment 9 bases; nucleotides outside the gene matches: 11. This CDR3 is built from 15 residues. Only a few counts were recorded for this clone. Here the sequenced sample was CD4+ or CD8+ T cells sorted from blood, taken in a trial of the OX40 agonist ivuxolimab. The receptor was isolated from an adult with an advanced solid tumor such as melanoma, head and neck, liver or kidney cancer. The chain employs TRBV27 and TRBJ1-6; 7 bases map to TRBD1. The CDR3 nucleotides read TGTGCCAGCAGGTTAGCCGACAGGGAACGTTCACCCCTCCACTTT. Amino acid sequence: CASRLADRERSPLHF.